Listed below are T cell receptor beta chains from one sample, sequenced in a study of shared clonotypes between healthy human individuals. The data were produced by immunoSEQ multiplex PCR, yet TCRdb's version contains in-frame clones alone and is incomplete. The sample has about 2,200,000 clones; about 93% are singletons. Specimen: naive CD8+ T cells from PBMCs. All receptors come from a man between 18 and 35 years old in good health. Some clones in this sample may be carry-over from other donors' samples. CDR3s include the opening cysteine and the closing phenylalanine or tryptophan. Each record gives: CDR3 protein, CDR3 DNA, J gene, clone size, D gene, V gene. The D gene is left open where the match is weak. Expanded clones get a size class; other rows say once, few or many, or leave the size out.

CDR3: CASSQDYGRADPDTQYF
DNA: TGCGCCAGCAGCCAAGATTACGGGAGGGCTGACCCAGATACGCAGTATTTT
J: TRBJ2-3
size: NA
D: TRBD2
V: TRBV4-3

CDR3: CASHTSLAERLETQYF
DNA: TGTGCCAGTCATACCTCTCTGGCGGAGAGGTTAGAGACCCAGTACTTC
J: TRBJ2-5
size: NA
D: NA
V: TRBV28

CDR3: CASSQEIKRAYNEQFF
DNA: TGTGCCAGCAGCCAAGAGATCAAGCGGGCCTACAATGAGCAGTTCTTC
J: TRBJ2-1
size: NA
D: NA
V: TRBV4-2

CDR3: CSATGGRGETQYF
DNA: TGCAGCGCCACGGGTGGGCGTGGGGAGACCCAGTACTTC
J: TRBJ2-5
size: NA
D: NA
V: TRBV29-1

CDR3: CASSDPRGRSYEQYF
DNA: TGTGCCAGCAGTGACCCCCGAGGCAGAAGCTACGAGCAGTACTTC
J: TRBJ2-7
size: NA
D: NA
V: TRBV6-4

CDR3: CASSLWANEQYF
DNA: TGCGCCAGCAGCTTATGGGCGAACGAGCAGTACTTC
J: TRBJ2-7
size: NA
D: NA
V: TRBV5-1

CDR3: CASGLLASGTTDTQYF
DNA: TGTGCTAGTGGTTTGTTGGCTAGCGGGACCACAGATACGCAGTATTTT
J: TRBJ2-3
size: NA
D: TRBD2
V: TRBV12-5

CDR3: CASSGSTYNEQFF
DNA: TGTGCCAGCAGCGGATCTACGTACAATGAGCAGTTCTTC
J: TRBJ2-1
size: NA
D: NA
V: TRBV9

CDR3: CASSRRQGTDEKLFF
DNA: TGTGCCAGCAGCCGACGACAGGGGACGGATGAAAAACTGTTTTTT
J: TRBJ1-4
size: NA
D: TRBD1
V: TRBV14

CDR3: CASSPVSQAGAYEQYF
DNA: TGTGCCAGCAGCCCCGTGTCGCAAGCGGGAGCCTACGAGCAGTACTTC
J: TRBJ2-7
size: NA
D: TRBD2
V: TRBV9

CDR3: CASSPGVRIYEQYF
DNA: TGTGCCAGCAGCCCGGGAGTTAGAATTTACGAGCAGTACTTC
J: TRBJ2-7
size: once
D: NA
V: TRBV27

CDR3: CASSLLTGGEGYTF
DNA: TGTGCCAGCAGCCTGCTGACAGGGGGCGAGGGCTACACCTTC
J: TRBJ1-2
size: NA
D: TRBD1
V: TRBV7-9

CDR3: CASSLGTGRTDTQYF
DNA: TGTGCCAGCAGCTTAGGTACAGGGCGGACAGATACGCAGTATTTT
J: TRBJ2-3
size: NA
D: NA
V: TRBV7-9

CDR3: CASSNALTSYNEQFF
DNA: TGTGCCAGTAGTAACGCCCTGACCAGCTACAATGAGCAGTTCTTC
J: TRBJ2-1
size: NA
D: NA
V: TRBV19

CDR3: CASSPRGLGNEQFF
DNA: TGTGCCAGCAGTCCCAGGGGCCTAGGGAATGAGCAGTTCTTC
J: TRBJ2-1
size: once
D: NA
V: TRBV27

CDR3: CASSPQGYPYEQYF
DNA: TGTGCCAGCAGCCCCCAGGGGTACCCCTACGAGCAGTACTTC
J: TRBJ2-7
size: once
D: NA
V: TRBV27

CDR3: CASSYGKNTGELFF
DNA: TGTGCCAGCAGCTACGGGAAGAACACCGGGGAGCTGTTTTTT
J: TRBJ2-2
size: NA
D: NA
V: TRBV11-2

CDR3: CASSLIHEGLNNEQFF
DNA: TGTGCCAGCAGTTTAATTCATGAAGGTCTCAACAATGAGCAGTTCTTC
J: TRBJ2-1
size: NA
D: NA
V: TRBV28

CDR3: CASSIVGGAVQPQHF
DNA: TGTGCCAGTAGTATAGTAGGGGGCGCGGTTCAGCCCCAGCATTTT
J: TRBJ1-5
size: NA
D: TRBD1
V: TRBV19

CDR3: CAWSERNEKLFF
DNA: TGTGCCTGGAGTGAAAGGAATGAAAAACTGTTTTTT
J: TRBJ1-4
size: NA
D: NA
V: TRBV30

CDR3: CASSLDNSYEQYF
DNA: TGTGCCAGCAGTTTGGACAACTCCTACGAGCAGTACTTC
J: TRBJ2-7
size: NA
D: NA
V: TRBV27

CDR3: CASSELATSGSTDTQYF
DNA: TGTGCCAGCAGTGAATTGGCCACTAGCGGGAGCACAGATACGCAGTATTTT
J: TRBJ2-3
size: NA
D: TRBD2
V: TRBV25-1

CDR3: CASRILNTEAFF
DNA: TGTGCCAGCAGAATCTTGAACACTGAAGCTTTCTTT
J: TRBJ1-1
size: NA
D: NA
V: TRBV27

CDR3: CASSLRARGKNTEAFF
DNA: TGTGCCAGCAGCTTGAGGGCAAGGGGGAAGAACACTGAAGCTTTCTTT
J: TRBJ1-1
size: once
D: NA
V: TRBV5-8

CDR3: CASRRDRDPEAFF
DNA: TGTGCCAGCAGGAGGGACAGGGACCCTGAAGCTTTCTTT
J: TRBJ1-1
size: few
D: TRBD1
V: TRBV9

CDR3: CASSIVKGSEQYF
DNA: TGTGCCAGTAGTATAGTCAAGGGGAGCGAGCAGTACTTC
J: TRBJ2-7
size: few
D: NA
V: TRBV19

CDR3: CASSTRGFTGANEQFF
DNA: TGTGCCAGCAGTACTCGGGGTTTCACGGGGGCCAATGAGCAGTTCTTC
J: TRBJ2-1
size: NA
D: NA
V: TRBV27

CDR3: CASTGLAQVTDTQYF
DNA: TGTGCCAGCACGGGGCTAGCGCAGGTCACAGATACGCAGTATTTT
J: TRBJ2-3
size: NA
D: NA
V: TRBV2

CDR3: CASSPPLKGTSYEQYF
DNA: TGTGCCAGCAGCCCGCCCCTGAAGGGGACCTCCTACGAGCAGTACTTC
J: TRBJ2-7
size: NA
D: NA
V: TRBV7-9

CDR3: CASSPDRGPYYEQYF
DNA: TGTGCCAGCAGCCCCGACAGGGGGCCCTACTACGAGCAGTACTTC
J: TRBJ2-7
size: NA
D: TRBD1
V: TRBV11-1

CDR3: CASSLPPSRGSNQPQHF
DNA: TGTGCCAGCAGTTTACCCCCCTCCAGGGGTAGCAATCAGCCCCAGCATTTT
J: TRBJ1-5
size: NA
D: NA
V: TRBV28

CDR3: CASSTPYGHSGNTIYF
DNA: TGTGCCAGCAGCACCCCGTACGGGCACTCTGGAAACACCATATATTTT
J: TRBJ1-3
size: NA
D: NA
V: TRBV9

CDR3: CASSPSRGAVYGYTF
DNA: TGCGCCAGCAGCCCCAGCCGAGGGGCAGTATATGGCTACACCTTC
J: TRBJ1-2
size: few
D: NA
V: TRBV4-1

CDR3: CASSRDRFTDTQYF
DNA: TGTGCCAGCAGCCGGGACAGATTCACAGATACGCAGTATTTT
J: TRBJ2-3
size: NA
D: TRBD1
V: TRBV28

CDR3: CASSLVGFGNTIYF
DNA: TGTGCCAGCAGCTTGGTGGGGTTCGGAAACACCATATATTTT
J: TRBJ1-3
size: NA
D: NA
V: TRBV7-8

CDR3: CASSLTTGAGYNEQFF
DNA: TGCGCCAGCAGCTTGACCACCGGGGCTGGGTACAATGAGCAGTTCTTC
J: TRBJ2-1
size: NA
D: NA
V: TRBV5-1

CDR3: CASSLGARMGEQYF
DNA: TGTGCCAGCAGCTTGGGGGCCCGAATGGGGGAGCAGTACTTC
J: TRBJ2-7
size: NA
D: NA
V: TRBV5-6

CDR3: CAWNSGRLEAFF
DNA: TGTGCCTGGAACTCCGGCCGGCTTGAAGCTTTCTTT
J: TRBJ1-1
size: NA
D: NA
V: TRBV30

CDR3: CASSEDSLSEAFF
DNA: TGTGCCAGCAGTGAGGACAGTCTTTCTGAAGCTTTCTTT
J: TRBJ1-1
size: few
D: NA
V: TRBV6-4

CDR3: CASSQDRVLGYTEAFF
DNA: TGTGCCAGCAGCCAAGATCGTGTCTTGGGTTACACTGAAGCTTTCTTT
J: TRBJ1-1
size: NA
D: NA
V: TRBV14

CDR3: CASSGPIGDGYTF
DNA: TGTGCCAGCAGCGGCCCCATCGGGGATGGCTACACCTTC
J: TRBJ1-2
size: few
D: NA
V: TRBV7-9

CDR3: CASGLDSLLDTEAFF
DNA: TGTGCTAGTGGTTTGGACTCACTATTAGACACTGAAGCTTTCTTT
J: TRBJ1-1
size: once
D: NA
V: TRBV12-5

CDR3: CASSLTGPDPGNTIYF
DNA: TGTGCCAGCAGCCTCACGGGCCCCGACCCTGGAAACACCATATATTTT
J: TRBJ1-3
size: NA
D: NA
V: TRBV9

CDR3: CASSPGVAGGYEQFF
DNA: TGTGCCAGCAGTCCCGGGGTAGCGGGAGGGTATGAGCAGTTCTTC
J: TRBJ2-1
size: NA
D: TRBD2
V: TRBV6-5

CDR3: CASSSRDWVRGEQFF
DNA: TGTGCCAGCAGCTCCCGGGACTGGGTAAGGGGTGAGCAGTTCTTC
J: TRBJ2-1
size: NA
D: NA
V: TRBV11-2

CDR3: CASSLRATTYEQYF
DNA: TGTGCCAGCAGCTTAAGGGCTACCACCTACGAGCAGTACTTC
J: TRBJ2-7
size: NA
D: NA
V: TRBV7-8

CDR3: CASSSPAADTEAFF
DNA: TGTGCCAGCAGCTCCCCGGCGGCAGACACTGAAGCTTTCTTT
J: TRBJ1-1
size: NA
D: NA
V: TRBV7-9

CDR3: CAWSVNEKLFF
DNA: TGTGCCTGGAGTGTGAATGAAAAACTGTTTTTT
J: TRBJ1-4
size: NA
D: NA
V: TRBV30

CDR3: CATRVGNTEAFF
DNA: TGCGCCACCCGGGTGGGGAACACTGAAGCTTTCTTT
J: TRBJ1-1
size: NA
D: NA
V: TRBV5-1

CDR3: CASSHLLDTYEQYF
DNA: TGTGCCAGCAGCCACCTTTTGGACACCTACGAGCAGTACTTC
J: TRBJ2-7
size: NA
D: NA
V: TRBV7-9

CDR3: CASSLSTLTGELFF
DNA: TGTGCCAGCAGTTTATCAACGCTCACCGGGGAGCTGTTTTTT
J: TRBJ2-2
size: NA
D: NA
V: TRBV27

CDR3: CASSPGHQAYGYTF
DNA: TGTGCCAGTAGTCCTGGACATCAGGCCTATGGCTACACCTTC
J: TRBJ1-2
size: NA
D: NA
V: TRBV19

CDR3: CASSGMGTGGSSGANVLTF
DNA: TGTGCCAGCAGCGGAATGGGGACAGGGGGCTCTTCTGGGGCCAACGTCCTGACTTTC
J: TRBJ2-6
size: NA
D: TRBD1
V: TRBV9